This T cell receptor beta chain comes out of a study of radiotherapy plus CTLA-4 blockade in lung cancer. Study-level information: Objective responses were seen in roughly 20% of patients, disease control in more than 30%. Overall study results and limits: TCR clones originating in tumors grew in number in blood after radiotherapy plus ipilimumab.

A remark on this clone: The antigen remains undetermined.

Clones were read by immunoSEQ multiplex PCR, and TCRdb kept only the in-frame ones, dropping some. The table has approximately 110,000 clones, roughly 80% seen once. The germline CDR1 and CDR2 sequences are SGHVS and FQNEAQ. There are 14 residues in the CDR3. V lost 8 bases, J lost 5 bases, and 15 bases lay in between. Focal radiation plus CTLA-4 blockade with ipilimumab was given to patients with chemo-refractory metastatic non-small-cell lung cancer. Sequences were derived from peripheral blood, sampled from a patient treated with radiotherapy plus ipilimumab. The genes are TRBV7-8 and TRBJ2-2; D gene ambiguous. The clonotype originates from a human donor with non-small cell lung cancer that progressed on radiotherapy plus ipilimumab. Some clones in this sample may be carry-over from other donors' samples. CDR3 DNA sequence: TGTGCCAGCTCCATCGTGATGAGGACCGGGGAGCTGTTTTTT. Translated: CASSIVMRTGELFF.